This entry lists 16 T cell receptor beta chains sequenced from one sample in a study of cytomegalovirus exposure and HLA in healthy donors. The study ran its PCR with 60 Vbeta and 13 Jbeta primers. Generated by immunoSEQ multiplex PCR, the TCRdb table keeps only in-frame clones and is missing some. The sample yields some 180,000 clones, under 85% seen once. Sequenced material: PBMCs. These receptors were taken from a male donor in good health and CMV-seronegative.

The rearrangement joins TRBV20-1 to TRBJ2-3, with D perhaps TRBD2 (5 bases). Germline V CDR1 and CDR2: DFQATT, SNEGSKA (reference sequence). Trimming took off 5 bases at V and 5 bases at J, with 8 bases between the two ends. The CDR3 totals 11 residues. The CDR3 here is CSAPRGDTQYF. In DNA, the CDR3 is TGCAGTGCTCCCCGGGGAGATACGCAGTATTTT.

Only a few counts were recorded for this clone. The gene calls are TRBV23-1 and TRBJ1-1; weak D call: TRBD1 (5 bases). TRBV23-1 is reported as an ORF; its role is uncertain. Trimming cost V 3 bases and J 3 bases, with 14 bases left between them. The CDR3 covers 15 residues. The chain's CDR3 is CASSQRSQVYTEAFF. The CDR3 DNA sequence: TGCGCCAGCAGTCAGCGTTCACAGGTCTACACTGAAGCTTTCTTT.

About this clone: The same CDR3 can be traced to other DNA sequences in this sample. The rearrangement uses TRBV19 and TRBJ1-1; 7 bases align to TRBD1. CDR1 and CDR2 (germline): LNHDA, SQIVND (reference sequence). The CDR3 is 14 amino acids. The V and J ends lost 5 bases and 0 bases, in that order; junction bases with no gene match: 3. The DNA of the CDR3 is TGTGCCAGTAGTCCGGGACAGTTGAACACTGAAGCTTTCTTT. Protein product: CASSPGQLNTEAFF.

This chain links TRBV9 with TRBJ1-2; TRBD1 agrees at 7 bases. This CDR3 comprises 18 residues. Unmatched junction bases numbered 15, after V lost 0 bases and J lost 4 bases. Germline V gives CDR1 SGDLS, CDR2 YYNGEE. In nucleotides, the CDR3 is TGTGCCAGCAGCGTAGCCCCGCTCCTACCCAGGGGGGTCTATGGCTACACCTTC. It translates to CASSVAPLLPRGVYGYTF.

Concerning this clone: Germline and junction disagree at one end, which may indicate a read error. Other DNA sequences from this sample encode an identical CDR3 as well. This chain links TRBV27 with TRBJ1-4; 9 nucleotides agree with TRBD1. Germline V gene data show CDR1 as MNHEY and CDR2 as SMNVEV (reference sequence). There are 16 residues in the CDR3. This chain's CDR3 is CASNPQGAATNEKLFF. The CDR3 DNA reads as TGTGCCAGCAACCCACAGGGGGCAGCAACTAATGAAAAGCTGTTTTTT.

The CDR3 DNA is TGTGCCAGCAGCCCTTCCACAGGGAGCTCCTACGAGCAGTACTTC. It yields the protein CASSPSTGSSYEQYF. This chain links TRBV2 with TRBJ2-7, with a tentative D call TRBD1 (6 bases). With 6 bases removed from V and 0 bases from J, the gap between germline ends came to 15 bases. The CDR3 sequence is 15 residues long. Germline assignment: CDR1 SNHLY and CDR2 FYNNEI.

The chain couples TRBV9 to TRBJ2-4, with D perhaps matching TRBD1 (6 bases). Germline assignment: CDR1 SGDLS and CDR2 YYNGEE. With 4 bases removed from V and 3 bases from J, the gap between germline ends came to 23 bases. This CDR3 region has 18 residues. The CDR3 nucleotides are TGTGCCAGCAGCACGACTCCGGGACACCCTATCGGCAAAAACATTCAGTACTTC. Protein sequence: CASSTTPGHPIGKNIQYF. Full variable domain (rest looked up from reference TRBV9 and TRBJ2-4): DSGVTQTPKHLITATGQRVTLRCSPRSGDLSVYWYQQSLDQGLQFLIQYYNGEERAKGNILERFSAQQFPDLHSELNLSSLELGDSALYFCASSTTPGHPIGKNIQYFGAGTRLSVL.

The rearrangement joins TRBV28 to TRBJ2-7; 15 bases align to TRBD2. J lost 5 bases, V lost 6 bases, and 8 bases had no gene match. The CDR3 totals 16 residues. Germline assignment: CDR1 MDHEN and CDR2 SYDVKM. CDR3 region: CASRWTSGGANDEQYF. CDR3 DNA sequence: TGTGCCAGCAGGTGGACTAGCGGGGGGGCAAACGACGAGCAGTACTTC.

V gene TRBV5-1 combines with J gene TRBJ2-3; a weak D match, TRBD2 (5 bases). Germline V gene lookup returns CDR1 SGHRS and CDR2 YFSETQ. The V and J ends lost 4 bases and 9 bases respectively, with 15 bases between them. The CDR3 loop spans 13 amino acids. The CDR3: CASSLGLESTQYF. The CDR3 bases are TGCGCCAGCAGCCTCGGACTTGAGTCCACGCAGTATTTT.

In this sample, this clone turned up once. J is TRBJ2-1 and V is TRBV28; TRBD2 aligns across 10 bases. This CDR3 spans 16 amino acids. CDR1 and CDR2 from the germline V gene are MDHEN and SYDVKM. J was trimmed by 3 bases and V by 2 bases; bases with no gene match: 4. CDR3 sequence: CASSLTRTSGYNEQFF. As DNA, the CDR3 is TGTGCCAGCAGTTTAACCCGGACTAGCGGCTACAATGAGCAGTTCTTC.

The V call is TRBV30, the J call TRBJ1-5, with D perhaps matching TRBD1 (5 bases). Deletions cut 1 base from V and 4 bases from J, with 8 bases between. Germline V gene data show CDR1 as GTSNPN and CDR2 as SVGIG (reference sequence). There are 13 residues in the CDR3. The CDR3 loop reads CAWSADSNQPQHF. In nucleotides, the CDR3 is TGTGCCTGGAGTGCAGACAGTAATCAGCCCCAGCATTTT.

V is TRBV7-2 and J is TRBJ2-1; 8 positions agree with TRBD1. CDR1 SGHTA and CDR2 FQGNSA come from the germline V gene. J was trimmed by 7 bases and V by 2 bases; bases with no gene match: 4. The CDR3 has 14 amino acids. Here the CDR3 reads CASSLSRTGNEQFF. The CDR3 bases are TGTGCCAGCAGCTTATCAAGGACAGGGAATGAGCAGTTCTTC.

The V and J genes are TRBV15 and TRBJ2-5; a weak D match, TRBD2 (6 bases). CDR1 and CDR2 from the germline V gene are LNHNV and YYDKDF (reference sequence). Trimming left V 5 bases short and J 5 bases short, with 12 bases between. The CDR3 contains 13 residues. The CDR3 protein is CATSARDSETQYF. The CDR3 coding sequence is TGTGCCACCAGCGCCCGGGACTCCGAGACCCAGTACTTC.

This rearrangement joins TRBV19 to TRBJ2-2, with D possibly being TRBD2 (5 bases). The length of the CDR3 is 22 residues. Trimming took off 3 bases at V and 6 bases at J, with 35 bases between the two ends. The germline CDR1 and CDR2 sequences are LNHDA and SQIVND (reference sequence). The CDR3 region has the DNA TGTGCCAGTAGTATGCTCCCTACCTTACTCTTTGCGGGTTTAGGGTATGCCGGGGAGCTGTTTTTT. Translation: CASSMLPTLLFAGLGYAGELFF.

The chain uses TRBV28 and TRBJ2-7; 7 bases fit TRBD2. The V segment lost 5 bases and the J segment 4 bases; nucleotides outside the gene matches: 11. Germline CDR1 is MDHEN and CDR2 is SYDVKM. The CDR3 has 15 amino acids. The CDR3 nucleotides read TGTGCCAGCAGTGGGGGGAGAACTAGCGTGTACGAGCAGTACTTC. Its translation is CASSGGRTSVYEQYF.

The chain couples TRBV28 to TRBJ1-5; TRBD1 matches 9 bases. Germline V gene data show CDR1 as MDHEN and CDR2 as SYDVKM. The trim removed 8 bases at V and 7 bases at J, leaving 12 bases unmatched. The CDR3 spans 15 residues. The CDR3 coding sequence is TGTGCCAGCCGATTCCGGGACAGGGTCGGCCAGCCCCAGCATTTT. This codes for CASRFRDRVGQPQHF. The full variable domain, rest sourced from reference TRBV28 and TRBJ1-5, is DVKVTQSSRYLVKRTGEKVFLECVQDMDHENMFWYRQDPGLGLRLIYFSYDVKMKEKGDIPEGYSVSREKKERFSLILESASTNQTSMYLCASRFRDRVGQPQHFGDGTRLSIL.